This T cell receptor (beta chain) was found in a study of blood T cells in healthy people across ages. CDR3 length: 16 residues. V was trimmed by 3 bases and J by 3 bases, leaving 18 bases between them. Through a sample-barcoded 5' primer and a J-beta primer mix, a second PCR was run for roughly 7 to 11 cycles. Every single cDNA molecule received a tag from a template-switch adaptor with 12 random nucleotides. TCRdb used MiXCR to reprocess the 5' RACE reads, holding one entry per CDR3 protein. The profile shows more than 650,000 distinct CDR3 sequences, around a quarter of them singletons. Healthy individuals of Caucasian origin from Russia, aged about 6 to 95, served as donors. The same specimen was also included in a second study, on T cells of mothers and their children. That paper notes: Each donor was one of three healthy Caucasian mothers or one of their six children. Extracted RNA, in its entirety, went into cDNA synthesis at roughly 1.5 ug per 15 ul.

J is TRBJ2-7 and V is TRBV12-3 or TRBV12-4, with D perhaps being TRBD1 or TRBD2 (5 bases each). Sequenced sample: blood. The source of this sequence is a boy aged 5-17 years in good health. CDR3 in DNA: TGTGCCAGCAGTTTTAGGTGGGGGAGTGCACACTACGAGCAGTACTTC. Translation gives CASSFRWGSAHYEQYF.